The 27 T cell receptor beta chains given below trace back to one sample, sequenced in a study of response to subunit inactivated influenza vaccine. MiXCR, applied by TCRdb to the RT-PCR reads, yields one record per CDR3 protein. The sample includes hundreds of thousands of distinct CDR3 sequences, about 18% of them seen just once. Sequences were derived from PBMCs from blood, sampled less than 6 days after vaccination. The receptors derive from a man aged 45 to 65 who received an inactivated influenza vaccine.

The J gene is TRBJ2-7, the V gene TRBV6-2 or TRBV6-3; 7 nucleotides match TRBD2. V shed 5 bases and J 6 bases; nucleotides not matched to a gene: 13. Looked up from germline, CDR1 is MNHEY and CDR2 is SVGEGT. The CDR3 has 15 residues. The CDR3 bases are TGTGCCAGCAGTAACGCCGGGACTACGCAGGGCGAGCAGTACTTC. It translates to CASSNAGTTQGEQYF.

This clonotype was detected only a few times. The chain employs TRBV7-9 and TRBJ1-2; D is possibly TRBD1 (6 bases). Between the trimmed V and J ends, which lost 5 bases and 10 bases, there was a span of 17 bases. The germline CDR1 and CDR2 sequences are SEHNR and FQNEAQ (reference sequence). The CDR3 runs 13 residues. The CDR3, as DNA: TGTGCCAGCAGCAGAGACAGGACCGGTGACTACACCTTC. Translation: CASSRDRTGDYTF.

Ten or more counts support this clonotype. This rearrangement joins TRBV5-6 to TRBJ2-2, with D hard to call. Germline V gene data show CDR1 as SGHDT and CDR2 as YYEEEE. The CDR3 consists of 16 residues. V was pared by 0 bases and J by 3 bases, with 12 bases between. The CDR3 DNA reads TGTGCCAGCAGCTTGGGACATCCTTGGGACACCGGGGAGCTGTTTTTT. Translating it yields CASSLGHPWDTGELFF.

Only a few counts were recorded for this clonotype. In DNA, the CDR3 is TGTGCCAGCAGTACAGGGTCGGTAGGTCTCGAAGCTTTCTTT. It is translated as CASSTGSVGLEAFF. The chain employs TRBV6-1 and TRBJ1-1; a weak D match, TRBD1 (6 bases). V was pared by 5 bases and J by 8 bases, with 18 bases between. There are 14 residues in the CDR3. Germline CDR1 reads MNHNS; CDR2 reads SASEGT.

This clonotype was detected only a few times. This rearrangement joins TRBV15 to TRBJ1-1, with D uncertain. With 3 bases removed from V and 6 bases from J, the gap between germline ends came to 14 bases. This CDR3 contains 14 residues. Germline V lookup: CDR1 LNHNV, CDR2 YYDKDF (reference sequence). For the CDR3, the DNA is TGTGCCACCAGCAGTCCCAGGACCGGCCCTGAAGCTTTCTTT. The encoded protein is CATSSPRTGPEAFF.

The chain is built from TRBV7-9 and TRBJ2-7; maybe TRBD1 (6 bases). The CDR3 has 13 residues. Per the germline V gene, CDR1 is SEHNR and CDR2 is FQNEAQ (reference sequence). Between the trimmed V and J ends, which lost 5 bases and 6 bases, there was a span of 14 bases. The CDR3 DNA sequence: TGTGCCAGCAGCCGCCGGACAGCTGGCGAGCAGTACTTC. Translation: CASSRRTAGEQYF. The full variable domain, rest sourced from reference TRBV7-9 and TRBJ2-7, is DTGVSQNPRHKITKRGQNVTFRCDPISEHNRLYWYRQTLGQGPEFLTYFQNEAQLEKSRLLSDRFSAERPKGSFSTLEIQRTEQGDSAMYLCASSRRTAGEQYFGPGTRLTVT.

This clonotype was detected only once. V usage is TRBV4-3 and J usage is TRBJ2-3; D is ambiguous. Germline CDR1 and CDR2: LGHNA and YSLEER. The CDR3 runs 13 residues. The V gene lost 6 bases and the J gene lost 1 base, with 8 bases spanning the gap. The CDR3 DNA reads TGCGCCAGCAGGTCCCTTGGCACAGATACGCAGTATTTT. It is translated as CASRSLGTDTQYF.

The chain has TRBV10-3 and TRBJ2-3, with no clear D. The CDR3 runs to 14 residues. The V gene lost 8 bases and the J gene lost 1 base, with 13 bases spanning the gap. Germline CDR1 reads ENHRY; CDR2 reads SYGVKD. The CDR3: CAIAKGVGTDTQYF. In DNA form, the CDR3 reads TGTGCCATCGCAAAGGGTGTGGGCACAGATACGCAGTATTTT.

This clonotype was detected only a few times. The DNA of the CDR3 is TGTGCCAGCAGCTTCTCCAGTACTTTAGAGACCCAGTACTTC. Encoded protein: CASSFSSTLETQYF. The chain joins TRBV7-9 to TRBJ2-5; no clear D gene. Trimming left V 3 bases short and J 4 bases short, with 12 bases between. Germline lookup yields CDR1 SEHNR and CDR2 FQNEAQ (reference sequence). There are 14 residues in the CDR3.

In its sample, this clonotype was seen a few times. The J gene is TRBJ1-2, the V gene TRBV20-1; D is ambiguous. The V gene's germline CDR1 is DFQATT and CDR2 SNEGSKA (reference sequence). Trimming removed 6 bases at V and 4 bases at J, with 12 bases between. The CDR3 has 12 residues. CDR3 sequence: CSAGQGGYGYTF. The DNA of the CDR3 is TGCAGTGCCGGCCAAGGAGGCTATGGCTACACCTTC.

This clonotype was seen a handful of times. V is TRBV6-2 or TRBV6-3 and J is TRBJ2-3, with 9 bases matching TRBD2. The ends lost 2 bases at V and 2 bases at J; junction bases unmatched: 8. CDR1 is MNHEY, CDR2 SVGEGT, per germline. The CDR3 is made up of 17 amino acids. CDR3 residues: CASSYNLRGGSTDTQYF. The CDR3 region has the DNA TGTGCCAGCAGTTACAATTTGCGGGGGGGCTCCACAGATACGCAGTATTTT.

The V gene is TRBV5-6, the J gene TRBJ2-3; D might be TRBD2 (5 bases). CDR1 is SGHDT and CDR2 is YYEEEE in the germline V gene. Trimming removed 4 bases from V and 5 bases from J, with 17 bases in between. This CDR3 is built from 15 residues. The CDR3: CASSLSGLGVDTQYF. In DNA form, the CDR3 reads TGTGCCAGCAGCCTATCCGGGTTGGGAGTAGATACGCAGTATTTT.

This clonotype was observed a handful of times. This rearrangement joins TRBV11-2 to TRBJ2-3; unclear D gene. Looked up from germline, CDR1 is SGHAT and CDR2 is FQNNGV. The V end was cut by 5 bases, the J end by 2 bases, with 8 bases between. The CDR3 spans 13 residues. The CDR3 DNA reads TGTGCCAGCAGCAAGGACGTCACAGATACGCAGTATTTT. Protein: CASSKDVTDTQYF.

The V call is TRBV24-1, the J call TRBJ2-1; D uncertain. Germline values: CDR1 KGHDR, CDR2 SFDVKD. This CDR3 spans 12 amino acids. Trimming took off 4 bases at V and 9 bases at J, with 9 bases between the two ends. In nucleotides, the CDR3 is TGTGCCACCAGTGACCCCCCGGGTGAGCAGTTCTTC. This gives the protein CATSDPPGEQFF.

This clonotype was seen repeatedly, ten times or more. The chain is built from TRBV20-1 and TRBJ2-1, with D possibly being TRBD2 (7 bases). V was pared by 6 bases and J by 5 bases, with 17 bases between. Germline CDR1 is DFQATT and CDR2 is SNEGSKA (reference sequence). The CDR3 is 14 residues long. This chain's CDR3 is CSARAGAMNNEQFF. The CDR3 DNA reads as TGCAGTGCGAGGGCGGGGGCAATGAACAATGAGCAGTTCTTC.

This clonotype came up a few times. The V gene is TRBV28, the J gene TRBJ2-7; 8 bases fit TRBD1. This CDR3 spans 20 amino acids. The ends lost 5 bases at V and 2 bases at J; junction bases unmatched: 23. From germline, CDR1 is MDHEN and CDR2 SYDVKM. CDR3 in DNA: TGTGCCAGCAGTCGAATGGGCGTATGGCCAGGGGGCAAGGATGCCTACGAGCAGTACTTC. This encodes CASSRMGVWPGGKDAYEQYF.

The rearrangement uses TRBV6-1 and TRBJ2-4; a possible D gene is TRBD1 (6 bases). The length of the CDR3 is 17 residues. V was cut by 6 bases and J by 1 base, with 19 bases left in between. CDR1 and CDR2 (germline): MNHNS, SASEGT. The CDR3 here is CASRDRTGTLAKNIQYF. CDR3 DNA sequence: TGTGCCAGCAGGGACCGAACAGGGACCCTTGCCAAAAACATTCAGTACTTC.

This sequence joins TRBV6-5 and TRBJ2-7, with D unresolved. In germline, CDR1 is MNHEY, CDR2 SVGAGI. CDR3 size: 15 residues. Trimming took 0 bases from V and 2 from J, leaving 11 bases between them. The CDR3 loop is CASSYSDVLPYEQYF. CDR3 bases: TGTGCCAGCAGTTACTCGGACGTATTGCCCTACGAGCAGTACTTC.

Only a few counts were recorded for this clonotype. This rearrangement joins TRBV20-1 to TRBJ1-4; 7 bases fit TRBD1. Looked up from germline, CDR1 is DFQATT and CDR2 is SNEGSKA (reference sequence). CDR3 length equals 13 residues. J gave up 5 bases and V 3 bases, and 3 bases lay outside the gene matches. CDR3 DNA: TGCAGTGCTAGGCGGGGACAGAATGAAAAACTGTTTTTT. Translation: CSARRGQNEKLFF.

This rearrangement joins TRBV5-1 to TRBJ1-6; D remains ambiguous. CDR1 is SGHRS and CDR2 is YFSETQ in the germline V gene. CDR3 size: 13 residues. V lost 0 bases, J lost 8 bases, and 6 bases lay in between. CDR3 DNA: TGCGCCAGCAGCTTGGACAGCCATTCACCCCTCCACTTT. Its protein product is CASSLDSHSPLHF.

The sample holds a few counts of this clonotype. This rearrangement joins TRBV5-1 to TRBJ2-3; D may be TRBD2 (6 bases). V was cut by 0 bases and J by 6 bases, with 14 bases left in between. This CDR3 spans 15 amino acids. Germline CDR1 and CDR2: SGHRS and YFSETQ. The CDR3 protein is CASSLAGRFSDTQYF. In DNA, the CDR3 is TGCGCCAGCAGCTTGGCAGGGAGGTTTAGCGATACGCAGTATTTT.

The V call is TRBV5-8, the J call TRBJ2-1; 12 positions match TRBD1. The CDR3 has 16 residues. CDR1 is SGHTS, CDR2 YDEGEE, per germline. The V and J ends lost 10 bases and 11 bases, in that order; junction bases with no gene match: 19. CDR3 DNA sequence: TGTGCCGGCCGGGACAGGGGGCAGGGGGGTTCTTTCCAGCAGTTCTTC. Translating it yields CAGRDRGQGGSFQQFF.

This clonotype was counted a few times. The junction departs from germline at one end; a sequencing error may be responsible. The chain uses TRBV7-9 and TRBJ2-3; TRBD2 aligns across 8 bases. CDR1 is SEHNR and CDR2 is FQNEAQ in the germline V gene (reference sequence). The CDR3 runs to 13 residues. The CDR3 region is CASRLAGLDTQYF. The CDR3 region has the DNA TGTGCCAGCAGATTAGCGGGGTTAGATACGCAGTATTTT.

The gene calls are TRBV6-4 and TRBJ2-1; no reliable D call. The CDR3 length is 14 residues. The V end lost 5 bases, the J end lost 0 bases, and 8 bases lay between the germline ends. Germline CDR1 reads MRHNA; CDR2 reads SNTAGT. The CDR3 DNA reads as TGTGCCAGCAGTCCCTTTAGCTCCTACAATGAGCAGTTCTTC. It encodes CASSPFSSYNEQFF.

This clonotype was seen just once. In DNA form, the CDR3 reads TGTGCCAGCAGCCATTTCCTCCGGGACCCCCTGCGCCCAGATACGCAGTATTTT. Its protein product is CASSHFLRDPLRPDTQYF. The chain employs TRBV3-1 and TRBJ2-3, with D tentatively TRBD1 or TRBD2 (5 bases each). Germline V gene lookup returns CDR1 LGHDT and CDR2 YNNKEL (reference sequence). The CDR3 spans 18 residues. V was shortened by 3 bases and J by 4 bases, with 23 bases between the two germline ends.

The chain uses TRBV18 and TRBJ2-7; D unclear. Germline V gene data show CDR1 as KGHSH and CDR2 as LQKENI. The CDR3 is made up of 12 amino acids. The V end lost 2 bases, the J end lost 4 bases, and 6 bases lay between the germline ends. The CDR3 sequence: CASSPGMYEQYF. For the CDR3, the DNA is TGTGCCAGCTCACCAGGGATGTACGAGCAGTACTTC.

In the case of this clonotype: Mismatch with germline at one junction end may stem from a read error. This sequence joins TRBV7-7 and TRBJ2-5, with D maybe TRBD1 (6 bases). CDR3 length equals 15 residues. The V gene's germline CDR1 is SSHAT and CDR2 FNYEAQ (reference sequence). Here the CDR3 reads CASSLVPGAQETQYF. The CDR3 bases are TGTGCTAGCAGCTTAGTCCCAGGGGCCCAAGAGACCCAGTACTTC.